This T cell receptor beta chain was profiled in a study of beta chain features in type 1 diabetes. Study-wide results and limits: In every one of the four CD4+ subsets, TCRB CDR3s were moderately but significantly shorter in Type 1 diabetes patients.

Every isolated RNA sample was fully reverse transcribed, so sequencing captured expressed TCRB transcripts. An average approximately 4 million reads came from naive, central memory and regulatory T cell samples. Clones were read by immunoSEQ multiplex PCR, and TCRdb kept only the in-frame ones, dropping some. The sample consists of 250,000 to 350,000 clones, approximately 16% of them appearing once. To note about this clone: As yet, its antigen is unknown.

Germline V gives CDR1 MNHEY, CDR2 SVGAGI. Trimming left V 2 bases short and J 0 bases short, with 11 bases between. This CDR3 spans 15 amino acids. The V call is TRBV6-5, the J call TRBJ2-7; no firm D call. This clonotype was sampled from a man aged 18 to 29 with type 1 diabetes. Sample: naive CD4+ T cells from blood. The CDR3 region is CASSYDARSSYEQYF. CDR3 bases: TGTGCCAGCAGTTACGACGCTAGGAGCTCCTACGAGCAGTACTTC.